This T cell receptor (beta chain) was observed in a study of CD8 T cells in ankylosing spondylitis (TCRdb year 2017). With regard to the full study: The study profiled T cell receptor beta repertoires in healthy donors and ankylosing spondylitis patients to find disease-linked TCR variants. The whole study cohort included over 85 healthy donors and under 30 ankylosing spondylitis patients. Samples of peripheral blood were taken, and for ankylosing spondylitis patients, synovial fluid was collected as well. What the work shows at the level of the full study, not this receptor alone: According to the report, matched synovial fluid samples from ankylosing spondylitis patients were significantly enriched for the disease-linked clones. A TCR beta motif of roughly 8 highly homologous amino acid variants appeared characteristic of blood from ankylosing spondylitis patients. The disease-linked clones showed a CD8+ phenotype and occurred at relatively low frequencies in peripheral blood. Some of the motif variants had been reported before in the synovial fluid and blood of reactive arthritis patients, a finding that suggests common disease-initiation mechanisms.

From the cysteine up to the phenylalanine, the CDR3 has a length of 15 residues. Of the read, only the CDR3 DNA is kept; its 45 bases are in frame from base 1. CDR1 SGHRS and CDR2 YFSETQ are derived from the germline V gene. The trim is 4 bases for V and 7 bases for J, with a gap of 15 bases between the germline ends. Instrument used: Illumina HiSeq 2500. Quantitative 5'-RACE with molecular barcodes was used to prepare TCR beta libraries. The study's processing was this. Disease-linked TCR variants were identified with a new computational method built on a probabilistic model of VDJ rearrangement. TCRdb passed the public sequencing reads through fastp at Q25 and MiXCR, retaining productive beta sequences. Each CDR3 protein gets just one entry, which takes the most common genes and DNA from the rows behind it. The V and J calls shown here were made by TCRdb, not taken from the authors' results. This sample is represented by about 460,000 distinct CDR3 sequences; approximately 5% of them were singletons. The top ten clones comprise 3% to 4.5% of the sample.

This clonotype was seen repeatedly, ten times or more. Its antigen has not been determined. One base away there is no much larger clone; base qualities are not given. The sequence joins TRBV5-1 to TRBJ1-6; the D segment could be TRBD1, given 5 matching bases. The sample consisted of blood, either unsorted or a sorted T cell fraction (not recorded which). The receptor was derived from a male donor with ankylosing spondylitis. The DNA reads TGCGCCAGCAGCCCGGAGGGACGGACGAATTCACCCCTCCACTTT. Translated, this is CASSPEGRTNSPLHF.